This entry is about one TCR beta chain. This clone was recorded a few times. Its target antigen remains unknown. No base quality information exists; no much larger clone differs at one position. At diagnosis, tumor, uninvolved tumor-adjacent lung and peripheral blood were collected and then preserved as a mix of FFPE and fresh-frozen material. For TCR repertoire profiling, blood samples were analyzed as peripheral blood mononuclear cells. The sample originates from a study of T cells in localized non-small cell lung cancer (dated by TCRdb to 2019 to 2021). In terms of the full investigation: The study examined T cell repertoires in approximately 240 patients with early-stage NSCLC and compared tumors with uninvolved tumor-adjacent lungs. The cohort comprised 236 treatment-naïve NSCLC patients with resected, localized lung tumors. Of the NSCLC patients, 120 to 150 were male and around 97 were female, and the mean age was roughly 61 years.

Sequences LNHDA (CDR1) and SQIVND (CDR2) are obtained from the germline V gene (reference sequence). CDR3 length: 14 amino acids, cysteine to phenylalanine. Kept here is only the CDR3 DNA, which spans 42 bases and is read in frame from base 1. A distance of 12 bases separates the germline ends of V and J, which lose 7 bases and 0 bases respectively. The immunoSEQ Assay was used to sequence TCR beta CDR3 regions from DNA. From the authors' description of their analysis: T cell density was computed as TCR beta template counts normalized to usable DNA estimated by amplifying housekeeping genes. Using the preseqR package, richness was estimated by extrapolating to 120,000 templates for tissue samples and 400,000 templates for PBMC samples. Clonality was taken to be one minus Pielou's evenness. Differential abundance testing on productive amino-acid clonotypes, with a minimum total count of 5 and an alpha of 0.1, was used to identify tissue-enriched TCRs. The Jaccard Index and the Morisita Overlap Index were used to measure how much the repertoires overlapped between compartments. TCR beta CDR3s were clustered by GLIPH together with public tetramer-defined viral CDR3s, and at least three viral sequences plus V-gene enrichment were required for viral motifs. Drawn from immuneACCESS, this table holds only the in-frame rearrangements with V and J called that TCRdb kept. Clones are partly lost; checked studies trace under half to an unresolved V gene and leave the rest unexplained. For V, J and clone size, that table is used; D and trimming come from the DNA. This sample gives 20,000 to 25,000 clones in total; around 87% of them show up just once. The ten largest clones represent 12% of the sample.

The paper as a whole reports these results and caveats: A median of 57 of the top 100 tumor clones turned up in the paired uninvolved adjacent lung, and around 27 of those clones also ranked among the top 100 of that same adjacent lung. Uninvolved tumor-adjacent lung showed the highest T cell clonality, higher than tumor, which suggests more focused antigenic responses in the uninvolved tumor-adjacent lung. Because multi-region tumor sequencing was not performed, intratumor heterogeneity could not be ruled out. Because the study design was exploratory, TCR variables were selected using unadjusted p-values without false-discovery rate correction. Longer overall survival was associated with higher T cell density in blood, whereas shorter survival was associated with higher clonality in adjacent lung.

The sequenced sample was PBMCs, obtained before any cancer treatment. The chain was built from TRBV19 and TRBJ1-1; the D gene is possibly TRBD1, with 6 bases matching. The TCR originated in a man aged 35-69 years with stage II squamous cell lung carcinoma. The nucleotides read TGTGCCAGTACCTTGGGACATATGAACACTGAAGCTTTCTTT. The encoded protein is CASTLGHMNTEAFF.